The rows below give T cell receptor beta chains drawn from one sample of a study of blood T cell repertoires in COVID-19. Assay: immunoSEQ multiplex PCR; the TCRdb copy retains only in-frame clones and omits some. The sample comprises about 97,000 clones, about 87% of which are singletons, and approximately 10% rests with the top ten. Sequencing input: peripheral blood. These receptor sequences come from a woman in her twenties or thirties with acute or convalescent COVID-19. Both conserved end residues are trimmed from each CDR3.

TRBJ1-4	TRBV5-1	12	ASSLQGYNEKLF
TRBJ2-1	TRBV7-9	14	ASSSSRGAGYNEQF
TRBJ1-5	TRBV9	13	ASSAGQGDHQPQH
TRBJ1-1	TRBV5-1	14	ASSLGQSDRVTEAF
TRBJ2-7	TRBV18	11	ASSPPQIYEQY
TRBJ2-1	TRBV30	10	AWLRSYNEQF
TRBJ1-6	TRBV6-6	12	ASSRDTDNSPLH
TRBJ1-4	TRBV13	13	ASRGRGFSNEKLF
TRBJ1-2	TRBV6-5	11	ASRRTHGDGYT
TRBJ1-6	TRBV27	14	ASSPWTGAENSPLH
TRBJ1-6	TRBV2	11	ARKQSLTSPLH
TRBJ2-2	TRBV12-5	14	ASLPGTGRNTGELF